Included here is one T cell receptor (beta chain) sequence, with context. Its antigen is not identified. These data are taken from a study of monozygotic twins with inflammatory bowel disease. Findings of the study overall: Differences in immunosuppressive treatment may have been a source of added variability in patient repertoires. IBD patients shared fewer clonotypes with other individuals than healthy twins, especially patients with disease activity signs. Cells of different T cell subtypes could not be told apart. It was in IBD patients that TCRbeta diversity (inverse Simpson) was lower than in healthy co-twins.

CDR1 DFQATT and CDR2 SNEGSKA come from the germline V gene (reference sequence). This CDR3 has 15 amino acids. TCRdb reworked the 5' RACE reads into one entry per CDR3 protein, no DNA. The sample includes just over 300,000 distinct CDR3 sequences. The chain employs TRBV20-1 and TRBJ2-4; TCRdb outputs TRBD1, but without DNA this stays unchecked. Sample: blood. This sequence originates from a human donor with ulcerative colitis or Crohn's disease, or a healthy co-twin of an affected twin (not recorded which). CDR3: CSAIGTAGIGNIQYF.